Given below is one T cell receptor (beta chain) in context. Being one base from a much bigger clone, this may be a read error. Germline loops: CDR1 GTSNPN, CDR2 SVGIG (reference sequence). The CDR3 length is 13 residues. The data derive from a study of kidney transplant recipient with SARS-CoV-2 infection. TCRdb re-analysed the reads in MiXCR, keeping a single row per CDR3 protein. The sample has under 300,000 distinct CDR3 sequences, roughly 26% seen once. The material sequenced was a blood sample, taken at baseline and on day 111 from a kidney transplant recipient. The chain recombines TRBV30 with TRBJ2-7; 7 bases are a match to TRBD1. This clonotype was sampled from a young adult male patient who had COVID-19 and was a kidney transplant recipient. Some of the T cells might come from the graft donor. Here the CDR3 DNA reads TGTGCCTGGGGGGACAGTTCCTCCTACGGGCAGTACTTC. Encoded protein: CAWGDSSSYGQYF. The variable domain in full, with the rest retrieved from reference TRBV30 and TRBJ2-7, is SQTIHQWPATLVQPVGSPLSLECTVEGTSNPNLYWYRQAAGRGLQLLFYSVGIGQISSEVPQNLSASRPQDRQFILSSKKLLLSDSGFYLCAWGDSSSYGQYFGPGTRLTVT.